The present T cell receptor (beta chain) was sequenced within a study of breast tumors, draining lymph nodes, adjacent tissues. Study conclusions and caveats: Data fit most tumor T cells coming from lymph node, expanding in tumor. Tumor and nontumor repertoires were significantly more similar in luminal-like than in basal-like breast cancer.

Axillary draining lymph nodes of breast cancer patients supplied the node samples. This CDR3 spans 13 amino acids. Germline V lookup: CDR1 SGHNT, CDR2 YYREEE (reference sequence). TCRdb used MiXCR to reprocess the multiplex PCR reads, holding one entry per CDR3 protein. The profile covers 150,000 to 200,000 distinct CDR3 sequences, with roughly a third appearing a single time and around 4% taken by the ten largest. Regarding this clonotype: Its antigen is still unknown. A read error is possible here, since a much larger clone lies one base away.

The TCR originated in a female donor with breast cancer. Some clones in this sample may be carry-over from other donors' samples. The chain couples TRBV5-4 to TRBJ2-3, with D unclear. The sample taken for sequencing was axillary lymph node tissue. The CDR3, as DNA: TGTGCCGGCAGCTCGCCCGGGACAGATACGCAGTATTTT. Translation: CAGSSPGTDTQYF.